This T cell receptor (beta chain) was sequenced during a study of blood T cell repertoires in COVID-19. The wider study: Samples of COVID-19 (acute and convalescent) were obtained from the United States, Italy and Spain. T cells, B-cell-depleted T cells, or PBMCs supplied cDNA or gDNA.

Source study methods: By means of reference gene primer amplification, nucleated cell counts were estimated. The repertoire was sequenced with immunoSEQ multiplex PCR; TCRdb's copy has only in-frame clones and lacks some. From that table come the V and J calls and clone size; the DNA was used to work out D and trimming. The table has about 97,000 clones, roughly four fifths seen once. This TCR came from a man between 65 and 85 years old with acute or convalescent COVID-19. Sequencing input: peripheral blood.

The CDR3 loop is CASTLDRGNQPQHF. CDR3 DNA: TGTGCCAGCACCCTGGACAGGGGGAATCAGCCCCAGCATTTT. This chain uses TRBV6-5 with TRBJ1-5; the match to TRBD1 covers 10 bases. V dropped 7 bases and J dropped 4; count of bases not matched to a gene: 4. Germline lookup yields CDR1 MNHEY and CDR2 SVGAGI. The CDR3 runs to 14 residues.